The 17 T cell receptor beta chains given below trace back to one sample, sequenced in a study of early T cells in non-severe SARS-CoV-2 infection. TCRdb re-derived calls from the 5' RACE reads in MiXCR, one entry per CDR3 protein. The repertoire consists of about 60,000 distinct CDR3 sequences, with 10% to 15% occurring once and the leading ten covering 4.8%. Sequencing was done on a sample of whole blood. These receptors all come from an adult who was a healthcare worker with PCR-confirmed SARS-CoV-2 infection or an uninfected control (not recorded which).

The chain recombines TRBV21-1 with TRBJ2-3. TRBV21-1 counts as a pseudogene. The CDR3 sequence is 15 residues long. The CDR3 coding sequence is TGTGCCAGCAGCAAACATAGCACGTTAGGCGATACGCAGTATTTT. It specifies CASSKHSTLGDTQYF.

This clonotype was seen many times. CDR3 loop: CASRWEGNQPQHF. In nucleotides, the CDR3 is TGTGCCAGCAGGTGGGAGGGCAATCAGCCCCAGCATTTT. The chain carries TRBV6-1 and TRBJ1-5; D ambiguous. This CDR3 is built from 13 residues. The germline V gene has CDR1 MNHNS and CDR2 SASEGT. V lost 6 bases to trimming and J lost 2 bases, with 8 bases between them.

This clonotype was picked up a small number of times. This sequence joins TRBV2 and TRBJ2-1, with 7 bases identical to TRBD2. This CDR3 region has 14 residues. Germline CDR1 is SNHLY and CDR2 is FYNNEI. V lost 5 bases and J lost 2; bases outside the gene matches: 3. CDR3 DNA: TGTGCCAGCAGTCGGGCGGGGGCCTACAATGAGCAGTTCTTC. This encodes CASSRAGAYNEQFF.

This clonotype turned up a few times. The chain couples TRBV2 to TRBJ2-3, with 12 positions matching TRBD2. Germline lookup yields CDR1 SNHLY and CDR2 FYNNEI. With 3 bases clipped from V and 2 bases from J, the junction kept 3 bases outside the gene matches. The CDR3 has 16 residues. CDR3 DNA: TGTGCCAGCAGTGACGGACTAGCGGGACTCACAGATACGCAGTATTTT. Its protein is CASSDGLAGLTDTQYF.

This clonotype was seen a few times. The rearrangement joins TRBV28 to TRBJ2-2; 10 nucleotides line up with TRBD2. Trimming at V came to 8 bases and at J to 6 bases, leaving 6 bases not matched to a gene. CDR3 size: 14 residues. From germline, CDR1 is MDHEN and CDR2 SYDVKM. CDR3 in DNA: TGTGCCAGCGAGCGGGGGGGCGTCCCCGGGGAGCTGTTTTTT. This sequence encodes CASERGGVPGELFF.

This clonotype appeared once. The chain links TRBV11-2 to TRBJ2-7; no definite D call. CDR1 is SGHAT and CDR2 is FQNNGV in the germline V gene. V lost 1 base and J 4 bases, leaving 8 bases between the germline ends. The CDR3 totals 13 residues. CDR3 sequence (DNA): TGTGCCAGCAGCTTAGGCACTCGATACGAGCAGTACTTC. Amino acids: CASSLGTRYEQYF.

The genes are TRBV2 and TRBJ1-2; D is unclear. Germline values: CDR1 SNHLY, CDR2 FYNNEI. The CDR3 loop spans 12 amino acids. Trimming removed 7 bases at V and 1 base at J, with 7 bases between. CDR3 DNA: TGTGCCAGCACTGCCAGTAACTATGGCTACACCTTC. Protein product: CASTASNYGYTF.

This clonotype was seen a few times. This sequence joins TRBV20-1 and TRBJ1-5, with D hard to call. The V end lost 2 bases, the J end lost 5 bases, and 16 bases lay between the germline ends. The germline V gene encodes CDR1 DFQATT and CDR2 SNEGSKA (reference sequence). The CDR3 is made up of 15 amino acids. The chain's CDR3 is CSARRTWTKDQPQHF. CDR3 in DNA: TGCAGTGCTAGAAGAACTTGGACCAAAGATCAGCCCCAGCATTTT.

J is TRBJ1-2 and V is TRBV30; D possibly corresponds to TRBD1 (6 bases). Germline values: CDR1 GTSNPN, CDR2 SVGIG (reference sequence). V was clipped by 2 bases and J by 4 bases, with 8 bases between them. This CDR3 has 12 amino acids. In DNA form, the CDR3 reads TGTGCCTGGAGTCCGGACAGCTATGGCTACACCTTC. This gives the protein CAWSPDSYGYTF.

Many counts were recorded for this clonotype. This chain uses TRBV24-1 with TRBJ2-1; possible D gene TRBD2, 6 bases. CDR1 and CDR2 (germline): KGHDR, SFDVKD. V shed 5 bases and J shed 5 bases, with 12 bases lying between them. This CDR3 has 14 residues. The CDR3 spells CATSGPSANNEQFF. The CDR3 nucleotides read TGTGCCACCAGTGGGCCTAGCGCCAACAATGAGCAGTTCTTC.

This clonotype was observed a handful of times. This rearrangement joins TRBV11-2 to TRBJ2-5; D might be TRBD2 (5 bases). Trimming cost V 4 bases and J 2 bases, with 17 bases left between them. Germline CDR1 is SGHAT and CDR2 is FQNNGV. CDR3 length: 16 amino acids. CDR3 bases: TGTGCCAGCAGCTCCGCCTTCCGGGGATCTCAAGAGACCCAGTACTTC. It yields the protein CASSSAFRGSQETQYF.

This clonotype was seen more than once but under ten times. The chain carries TRBV5-1 and TRBJ2-3; D might be TRBD2 (6 bases). Trimming pared 4 bases from V and 4 bases from J, leaving 19 bases between. The germline gives CDR1 SGHRS, CDR2 YFSETQ. The CDR3 covers 16 residues. Here the CDR3 DNA reads TGCGCCAGCAGCACCCAGAACGGAGGGTTTCCAGATACGCAGTATTTT. Translation gives CASSTQNGGFPDTQYF.

This clonotype occurred a few times. V and J are TRBV6-4 and TRBJ2-3; D gene uncertain. CDR1 and CDR2 (germline): MRHNA, SNTAGT. The CDR3 has 14 amino acids. V dropped 3 bases and J dropped 4 bases, with 11 bases sitting between them. This chain's CDR3 is CASSDSLEADTQYF. The CDR3, as DNA: TGTGCCAGCAGTGATAGCCTAGAGGCAGATACGCAGTATTTT.

This clonotype came up a few times. The V gene is TRBV7-3, the J gene TRBJ1-1; unclear D gene. V was clipped by 3 bases and J by 2 bases, with 7 bases between them. Germline assignment: CDR1 SGHTA and CDR2 FQGTGA. The CDR3 sequence is 13 residues long. CDR3 nucleotides: TGTGCCAGCAGCTTCGACATTAACACTGAAGCTTTCTTT. Residues: CASSFDINTEAFF.

The chain combines TRBV7-9 with TRBJ2-2; no clear D. Germline V gene sequence: CDR1 SEHNR, CDR2 FQNEAQ (reference sequence). The V end was cut by 5 bases, the J end by 4 bases, with 14 bases between. This CDR3 has 15 residues. This CDR3 is CASSPSLIGTGELFF. The CDR3 bases are TGTGCCAGCAGCCCGTCCCTAATTGGCACCGGGGAGCTGTTTTTT.

This clonotype has a handful of counts. This sequence joins TRBV18 and TRBJ1-1; D gene ambiguous. Trimming took 3 bases from V and 0 from J, leaving 5 bases between them. The CDR3 contains 13 residues. Germline-derived CDR1 and CDR2 are KGHSH and LQKENI. The CDR3 nucleotides read TGTGCCAGCTCACCTCCCATGAACACTGAAGCTTTCTTT. Protein product: CASSPPMNTEAFF.

This clonotype came up a few times. The chain joins TRBV29-1 to TRBJ1-2; no clear D. The CDR3 runs to 13 residues. V lost 3 bases and J lost 6, with 14 bases in between. The germline gives CDR1 SQVTM, CDR2 ANQGSEA. Here the CDR3 reads CSVEVSFVDGYTF. The CDR3, as DNA: TGCAGCGTTGAGGTATCCTTCGTTGATGGCTACACCTTC.